The 16 T cell receptor beta chains given below trace back to one sample, sequenced in a study of spatial heterogeneity in lung cancer. TCRdb ran MiXCR on the 5' RACE reads and lists one entry per CDR3 protein. The table records some 120,000 distinct CDR3 sequences, 10% to 15% of them present only once. Time point given: blood at routine non-recurrence follow-up after resection. Frozen PBMC, nontumor lung or tumor provided whole RNA, which was sequenced unsorted. Sequenced here: PBMCs, sampled at follow-up. The receptor set was obtained from a male donor with early-stage non-small cell lung cancer.

This chain connects TRBV6-2 or TRBV6-3 to TRBJ2-7, with 10 bases aligning to TRBD1. J gave up 5 bases and V 7 bases, and 14 bases lay outside the gene matches. CDR1 is MNHEY and CDR2 is SVGEGT in the germline V gene. This CDR3 is 16 amino acids long. CDR3 DNA: TGTGCCAGCACCGAAATTCCGCGACAGGGGGCTGACGAGCAGTACTTC. As protein: CASTEIPRQGADEQYF.

This clonotype has just a few counts. V is TRBV7-2 and J is TRBJ2-5; a weak D match, TRBD1 (6 bases). Trimming left V 0 bases short and J 2 bases short, with 10 bases between. Looked up from germline, CDR1 is SGHTA and CDR2 is FQGNSA. The CDR3 has 15 amino acids. The CDR3: CASSLAGTYQETQYF. The CDR3 DNA follows: TGTGCCAGCAGCTTAGCCGGGACATATCAAGAGACCCAGTACTTC.

In its sample, this clonotype was seen many times. V and J are TRBV6-5 and TRBJ1-1; a possible D gene is TRBD1 (6 bases). The CDR3 sequence is 14 residues long. The germline V and J ends were trimmed by 2 bases and 5 bases, with 12 bases remaining between them. Germline V gives CDR1 MNHEY, CDR2 SVGAGI. The CDR3 sequence is CASSYLIGGTEAFF. As DNA, the CDR3 is TGTGCCAGCAGTTACCTGATAGGGGGGACTGAAGCTTTCTTT.

The CDR3 nucleotides are TGCAGTGCTAGATTTGACAGGGGTGACAATTCACCCCTCCACTTT. As protein: CSARFDRGDNSPLHF. The rearrangement links TRBV20-1 to TRBJ1-6, with 8 positions matching TRBD1. V trimming: 2 bases; J trimming: 7 bases; junction bases outside the gene matches: 7. There are 15 residues in the CDR3. In germline, CDR1 is DFQATT, CDR2 SNEGSKA (reference sequence).

In nucleotides, the CDR3 is TGTGCCAGTAGTCCGGACAGGGGGCGAACAGATACGCAGTATTTT. Translated, it gives CASSPDRGRTDTQYF. The genes are TRBV19 and TRBJ2-3; 11 bases match TRBD1. This CDR3 is built from 15 residues. The V segment lost 5 bases and the J segment 3 bases; nucleotides outside the gene matches: 4. Germline V gene sequence: CDR1 LNHDA, CDR2 SQIVND (reference sequence).

The chain employs TRBV5-1 and TRBJ2-3; 13 bases match TRBD2. This CDR3 is 16 amino acids long. V trimming: 4 bases; J trimming: 5 bases; junction bases outside the gene matches: 7. The germline CDR1 and CDR2 sequences are SGHRS and YFSETQ. DNA for the CDR3: TGCGCCAGCAGCCGGTCGGGACTAGCGGGACAAGATACGCAGTATTTT. Its protein product is CASSRSGLAGQDTQYF.

This clonotype was detected ten times or more. The V gene is TRBV29-1, the J gene TRBJ1-2, with D unresolved. There are 13 residues in the CDR3. From germline, CDR1 is SQVTM and CDR2 ANQGSEA. Trimming shortened V by 7 bases and J by 0 bases, and 12 bases separated the two germline ends. In DNA form, the CDR3 reads TGCAGCGCAAAGTGGCCCGCTAACTATGGCTACACCTTC. Translation gives CSAKWPANYGYTF. The whole variable domain, remainder taken from reference TRBV29-1 and TRBJ1-2, is SAVISQKPSRDICQRGTSLTIQCQVDSQVTMMFWYRQQPGQSLTLIATANQGSEATYESGFVIDKFPISRPNLTFSTLTVSNMSPEDSSIYLCSAKWPANYGYTFGSGTRLTVV.

The V call is TRBV12-3 or TRBV12-4, the J call TRBJ2-1; 10 bases are a match to TRBD2. The CDR3 has 14 amino acids. J lost 5 bases, V lost 7 bases, and 5 bases had no gene match. The CDR3 DNA follows: TGTGCCAGCAACTTAGCGGGGGGCCACAATGAGCAGTTCTTC. As protein: CASNLAGGHNEQFF.

The V and J genes are TRBV21-1 and TRBJ2-7. TRBV21-1 is reported as a pseudogene. The CDR3 runs to 13 residues. CDR3 sequence reads: CASSNGLGVEQYF. For the CDR3, the DNA is TGTGCCAGCAGCAACGGGCTTGGGGTCGAGCAGTACTTC.

The table lists this clonotype with many counts. V usage is TRBV12-3 or TRBV12-4 and J usage is TRBJ1-5; a possible D gene is TRBD1 (5 bases). V lost 6 bases to trimming and J lost 0 bases, with 9 bases between them. This CDR3 has 14 amino acids. CDR3 in amino acids: CASSQGLSNQPQHF. The CDR3 DNA reads TGTGCCAGCAGCCAGGGCCTTAGCAATCAGCCCCAGCATTTT.

The chain has TRBV7-3 and TRBJ1-1; 10 bases agree with TRBD1. From germline, CDR1 is SGHTA and CDR2 FQGTGA. The CDR3 length is 15 residues. V trimming: 5 bases; J trimming: 9 bases; junction bases outside the gene matches: 12. The chain's CDR3 is CASSLRGTGDTKAFF. In nucleotides, the CDR3 is TGTGCCAGCAGCCTAAGGGGGACAGGGGATACAAAAGCTTTCTTT.

Many counts were recorded for this clonotype. The V and J genes are TRBV24-1 and TRBJ2-2; no firm D call. Germline values: CDR1 KGHDR, CDR2 SFDVKD. The germline V and J ends were trimmed by 5 bases and 6 bases, with 12 bases remaining between them. The CDR3 runs 14 residues. The CDR3 coding sequence is TGTGCCACCAGTGCCTCTTCGATAGCCGGGGAGCTGTTTTTT. Encoded protein: CATSASSIAGELFF.

At least ten counts were recorded for this clonotype. The chain has TRBV19 and TRBJ1-2, with a tentative D call TRBD1 (5 bases). The CDR3 has 13 residues. CDR1 and CDR2 (germline): LNHDA, SQIVND (reference sequence). Deletions cut 6 bases from V and 7 bases from J, with 15 bases between. The CDR3 DNA follows: TGTGCCAGTAGCCGACAGAGCTCGGCTGGCTACACCTTC. Translation: CASSRQSSAGYTF.

CDR3 residues: CASSPPGFSLGYEQYF. CDR3 sequence (DNA): TGTGCCAGCAGCCCGCCCGGGTTTTCCCTTGGCTACGAGCAGTACTTC. This chain links TRBV11-2 with TRBJ2-7; D remains ambiguous. Germline values: CDR1 SGHAT, CDR2 FQNNGV. The germline V and J ends were trimmed by 5 bases and 3 bases, with 20 bases remaining between them. The CDR3 has 16 residues.

This clonotype was counted between two and nine times. The V call is TRBV5-1, the J call TRBJ2-3; 7 bases align to TRBD2. Germline CDR1 reads SGHRS; CDR2 reads YFSETQ. The ends lost 0 bases at V and 4 bases at J; junction bases unmatched: 5. This CDR3 spans 15 amino acids. The CDR3 protein is CASSLGAGEPDTQYF. Written as DNA, the CDR3 is TGCGCCAGCAGCTTGGGGGCGGGGGAACCAGATACGCAGTATTTT.

This clonotype was seen a handful of times. The chain is built from TRBV5-1 and TRBJ2-3, with TRBD1 matching over 8 bases. Germline CDR1 is SGHRS and CDR2 is YFSETQ. This CDR3 is 15 amino acids long. The ends lost 0 bases at V and 2 bases at J; junction bases unmatched: 2. The CDR3 spells CASSLARGLTDTQYF. As DNA, the CDR3 is TGCGCCAGCAGCTTGGCCAGGGGGCTCACAGATACGCAGTATTTT.